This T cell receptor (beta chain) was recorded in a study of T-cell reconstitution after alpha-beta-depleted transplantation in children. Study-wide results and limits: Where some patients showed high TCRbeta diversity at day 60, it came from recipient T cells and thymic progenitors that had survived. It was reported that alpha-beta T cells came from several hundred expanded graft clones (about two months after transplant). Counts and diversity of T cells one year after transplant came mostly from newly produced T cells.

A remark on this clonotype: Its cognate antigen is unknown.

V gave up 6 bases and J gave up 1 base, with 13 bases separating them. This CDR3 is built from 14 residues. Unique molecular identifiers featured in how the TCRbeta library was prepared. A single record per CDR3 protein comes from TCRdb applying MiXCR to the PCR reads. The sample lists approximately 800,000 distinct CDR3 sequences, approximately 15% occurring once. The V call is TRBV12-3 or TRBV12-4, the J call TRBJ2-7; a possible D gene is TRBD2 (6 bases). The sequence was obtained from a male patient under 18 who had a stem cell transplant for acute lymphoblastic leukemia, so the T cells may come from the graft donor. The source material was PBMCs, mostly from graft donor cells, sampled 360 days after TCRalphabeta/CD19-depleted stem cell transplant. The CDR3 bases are TGTGCCAGCAGACGGAGGGGTAGGTCCTACGAGCAGTACTTC. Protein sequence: CASRRRGRSYEQYF.